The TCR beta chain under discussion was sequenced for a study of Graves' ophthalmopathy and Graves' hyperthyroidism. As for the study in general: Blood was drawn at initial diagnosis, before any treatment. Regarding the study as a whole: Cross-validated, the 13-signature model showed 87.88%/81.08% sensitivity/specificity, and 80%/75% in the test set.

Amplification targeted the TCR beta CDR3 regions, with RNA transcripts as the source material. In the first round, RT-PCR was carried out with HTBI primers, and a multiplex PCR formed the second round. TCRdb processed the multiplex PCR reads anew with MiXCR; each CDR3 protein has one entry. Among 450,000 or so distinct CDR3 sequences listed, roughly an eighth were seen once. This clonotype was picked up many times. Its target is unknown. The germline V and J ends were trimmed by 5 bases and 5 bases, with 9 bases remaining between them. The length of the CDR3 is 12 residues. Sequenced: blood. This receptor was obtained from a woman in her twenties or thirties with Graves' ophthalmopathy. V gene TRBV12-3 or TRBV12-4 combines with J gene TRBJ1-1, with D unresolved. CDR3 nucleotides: TGTGCCAGCAGTCCGCGGTGGACTGAAGCTTTCTTT. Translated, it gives CASSPRWTEAFF.